This is a list of T cell receptor beta chains from one sample in a study of blood T cells in healthy people across ages. MiXCR, applied by TCRdb to the 5' RACE reads, yields one record per CDR3 protein. The table shows about 800,000 distinct CDR3 sequences, with more than 20% occurring only once. These same records also appear under a second study, on T cells of mothers and their children.

Sequencing was carried out using blood. The receptors shown here come from a boy between 10 and 17 years old in good health. CDR3s include the opening cysteine and the closing phenylalanine or tryptophan. D genes are given only for firm matches. Clone size appears in some rows only: once, few, many, or a class for an expanded clone.

v_gene	j_gene	len	abundance	d_gene	CDR3aa	CDR3nt
TRBV20-1	TRBJ2-7	15	-	-	CSATQLTTVSYEQYF	TGCAGTGCTACTCAATTGACGACAGTCTCCTACGAGCAGTACTTC
TRBV6-5	TRBJ2-5	15	-	-	CASREDRRRGGTQYF	TGTGCCAGCAGGGAGGACCGCCGCCGGGGAGGGACCCAGTACTTC
TRBV6-2/TRBV6-3	TRBJ1-1	14	few	-	CASSFWLAGTEAFF	TGTGCCAGCAGTTTTTGGTTAGCGGGAACTGAAGCTTTCTTT
TRBV7-9	TRBJ2-2	15	-	TRBD1	CASSFENRGPGELFF	TGTGCCAGCAGCTTTGAGAACAGGGGACCCGGGGAGCTGTTTTTT
TRBV29-1	TRBJ2-4	15	once	-	CSVGGVIWGKNIQYF	TGCAGCGTTGGCGGCGTGATTTGGGGCAAAAACATTCAGTACTTC
TRBV9	TRBJ1-2	14	-	-	CASSARDGTGGYTF	TGTGCCAGCAGCGCCAGGGACGGCACCGGGGGCTACACCTTC
TRBV20-1	TRBJ2-3	17	-	TRBD2	CSARDLAGLAVTDTQYF	TGCAGTGCTCGGGATCTTGCAGGGCTAGCGGTTACAGATACGCAGTATTTT
TRBV30	TRBJ1-1	12	-	-	CAWSAMNTEAFF	TGTGCCTGGAGTGCCATGAACACTGAAGCTTTCTTT
TRBV15	TRBJ2-5	12	-	-	CATSGGLETQYF	TGTGCCACCAGCGGGGGACTAGAGACCCAGTACTTC
TRBV29-1	TRBJ1-4	13	-	-	CSVVTGADEKLFF	TGCAGCGTTGTGACGGGGGCGGATGAAAAACTGTTTTTT
TRBV27	TRBJ2-7	13	-	TRBD1	CASSKTGEVEQYF	TGTGCCAGCAGCAAGACAGGGGAAGTCGAGCAGTACTTC
TRBV6-2/TRBV6-3	TRBJ2-1	16	few	-	CASSYRSQVDYNEQFF	TGTGCCAGCAGTTACCGAAGTCAGGTGGACTACAATGAGCAGTTCTTC
TRBV5-1	TRBJ2-7	14	-	-	CASSSRSDAYEQYF	TGCGCCAGCAGCTCGCGCTCGGACGCCTACGAGCAGTACTTC
TRBV29-1	TRBJ1-1	13	few	-	CSVDQGPNTEAFF	TGCAGCGTTGATCAGGGGCCTAACACTGAAGCTTTCTTT
TRBV5-1	TRBJ2-5	15	-	TRBD2	CASSYRGLAGETQYF	TGCGCCAGCAGCTATAGGGGACTAGCGGGGGAGACCCAGTACTTC
TRBV7-2	TRBJ1-4	14	-	TRBD1	CASSSTGFQEKLFF	TGTGCCAGCAGCTCGACAGGGTTCCAAGAAAAACTGTTTTTT
TRBV29-1	TRBJ2-1	14	-	-	CSVYFWDRQGEQFF	TGCAGCGTTTACTTCTGGGACCGCCAGGGTGAGCAGTTCTTC
TRBV6-5	TRBJ2-7	15	-	TRBD2	CASTGAAGGLHEQCF	TGTGCCAGCACTGGGGCAGCGGGGGGGCTCCACGAGCAGTGCTTC